The next 7 T cell receptor beta chains were all read from a single sample in a study of shared clonotypes between healthy human individuals. The assay was immunoSEQ multiplex PCR, and TCRdb's table has in-frame clones only and misses some. Among a few million clones listed, 90% to 95% were seen once. Specimen: naive CD4+ T cells from PBMCs. The subset was: CD45RA+ positively selected. Every receptor here comes from a man aged 18 to 29 in good health. Some clones in this sample may be carry-over from other donors' samples.

V is TRBV11-3 and J is TRBJ2-2; 7 bases align to TRBD2. Germline loops: CDR1 SGHNT, CDR2 YENEEA. The CDR3 contains 16 residues. The ends lost 5 bases at V and 0 bases at J; junction bases unmatched: 6. Written as DNA, the CDR3 is TGTGCCAGCAGCCTAAGCGGGACGGCGAACACCGGGGAGCTGTTTTTT. It encodes CASSLSGTANTGELFF. The full variable domain, rest sourced from reference TRBV11-3 and TRBJ2-2, is EAGVVQSPRYKIIEKKQPVAFWCNPISGHNTLYWYLQNLGQGPELLIRYENEEAVDDSQLPKDRFSAERLKGVDSTLKIQPAELGDSAVYLCASSLSGTANTGELFFGEGSRLTVL.

Turning to this clone: Other nucleotide sequences from this sample produce the same CDR3. V and J are TRBV28 and TRBJ2-7; the D gene is possibly TRBD1 (5 bases). The CDR3 has 14 amino acids. Germline V CDR1 and CDR2: MDHEN, SYDVKM. Deletions cut 3 bases from V and 5 bases from J, with 14 bases between. CDR3 DNA: TGTGCCAGCAGTTTGGGGCAAGCCCCCCACGAGCAGTACTTC. This sequence encodes CASSLGQAPHEQYF.

The V call is TRBV28, the J call TRBJ1-2; perhaps TRBD1 as D (5 bases). The CDR3 extends over 14 amino acids. The germline gives CDR1 MDHEN, CDR2 SYDVKM. Between the trimmed V and J ends, which lost 4 bases and 2 bases, there was a span of 11 bases. The CDR3 nucleotides read TGTGCCAGCAGTTCCCACCCAGGGAACTATGGCTACACCTTC. Translation gives CASSSHPGNYGYTF.

The V and J genes are TRBV5-4 and TRBJ2-3; 15 bases line up with TRBD2. With 5 bases clipped from V and 4 bases from J, the junction kept 5 bases outside the gene matches. Germline-derived CDR1 and CDR2 are SGHNT and YYREEE (reference sequence). This CDR3 is 16 amino acids long. The DNA of the CDR3 is TGTGCCAGCAGACAGGGGACTAGCGGGAGGTCAGATACGCAGTATTTT. It encodes CASRQGTSGRSDTQYF.

In the case of this clone: Other DNA variants within this sample encode the same CDR3. The CDR3 loop is CSTGGGQTNEQFF. The CDR3 DNA reads as TGCAGCACAGGGGGGGGGCAGACCAATGAGCAGTTCTTC. The V call is TRBV29-1, the J call TRBJ2-1; D is possibly TRBD1 (8 bases). The germline gives CDR1 SQVTM, CDR2 ANQGSEA. The CDR3 sequence is 13 residues long. Between the trimmed V and J ends, which lost 8 bases and 6 bases, there was a span of 17 bases.

The chain uses TRBV10-3 and TRBJ2-3; 7 bases are a match to TRBD2. The J segment lost 0 bases and the V segment lost 8 bases, leaving 2 bases of the junction unmatched. CDR3 length: 13 residues. CDR1 is ENHRY, CDR2 SYGVKD, per germline. The CDR3 sequence: CAIGRGSTDTQYF. Written as DNA, the CDR3 is TGTGCCATCGGGAGGGGAAGCACAGATACGCAGTATTTT.

Of note for this clone: Distinct nucleotide sequences in the sample also encode this CDR3. CDR3 DNA sequence: TGCGCCAGCAGCTTGCCTGGAAACTACGAGCAGTACTTC. Protein: CASSLPGNYEQYF. The chain links TRBV5-1 to TRBJ2-7; D not certain. This CDR3 contains 13 residues. The germline CDR1 and CDR2 sequences are SGHRS and YFSETQ. V shed 1 base and J shed 3 bases, with 8 bases lying between them. The whole variable domain, filled in from reference TRBV5-1 and TRBJ2-7, reads KAGVTQTPRYLIKTRGQQVTLSCSPISGHRSVSWYQQTPGQGLQFLFEYFSETQRNKGNFPGRFSGRQFSNSRSEMNVSTLELGDSALYLCASSLPGNYEQYFGPGTRLTVT.